The 10 T cell receptor beta chains below were found in one sample sequenced in a study of shared clonotypes between healthy human individuals. Repertoires were generated with immunoSEQ multiplex PCR, while TCRdb's copy carries only in-frame clones and drops some. The sample shows roughly 2.6 million clones, around nine tenths of them seen only once. Sequencing was carried out using naive CD4+ T cells sorted from blood. This sample's subset: CD45RA+ positively selected. These receptors all come from a man between 18 and 35 years old in good health.

V gene TRBV7-9 combines with J gene TRBJ1-1; weak D call: TRBD1 (6 bases). The germline V gene has CDR1 SEHNR and CDR2 FQNEAQ (reference sequence). The ends were cut back, 7 bases at V and 3 bases at J, with 18 bases in the middle. The CDR3 loop spans 15 amino acids. CDR3 sequence: CASKGRVAGDTEAFF. DNA for the CDR3: TGTGCCAGCAAGGGAAGGGTTGCAGGGGACACTGAAGCTTTCTTT.

The V call is TRBV11-3, the J call TRBJ2-3; D might be TRBD2 (7 bases). There are 14 residues in the CDR3. Germline CDR1 is SGHNT and CDR2 is YENEEA. Trimming pared 6 bases from V and 5 bases from J, leaving 15 bases between. DNA for the CDR3: TGTGCCAGCAGTATCGGCGGGGGCATAGATACGCAGTATTTT. Translating it yields CASSIGGGIDTQYF.

V gene TRBV7-9 combines with J gene TRBJ2-5; D is unresolved. Germline V gives CDR1 SEHNR, CDR2 FQNEAQ (reference sequence). The V end lost 4 bases, the J end lost 5 bases, and 2 bases lay between the germline ends. The CDR3 has 10 residues. The chain's CDR3 is CASSSETQYF. DNA for the CDR3: TGTGCCAGCAGCTCCGAGACCCAGTACTTC.

A word on this clone: The junction and the germline gene differ at one end; a read error may be behind it. The gene calls are TRBV7-7 and TRBJ2-5; 10 nucleotides match TRBD1. The CDR3 consists of 15 residues. From germline, CDR1 is SSHAT and CDR2 FNYEAQ (reference sequence). CDR3 protein: CASSMGQGSPETQYF. DNA of the CDR3: TGTGCTAGCAGCATGGGACAGGGGTCGCCAGAGACCCAGTACTTC.

This clone appeared once. V gene TRBV5-4 combines with J gene TRBJ1-2, with D possibly being TRBD1 (6 bases). The CDR3 contains 13 residues. Trimming cost V 4 bases and J 8 bases, with 15 bases left between them. Germline V CDR1 and CDR2: SGHNT, YYREEE (reference sequence). The CDR3 protein is CASSPQGMGGYTF. The CDR3 region has the DNA TGTGCCAGCAGCCCCCAGGGGATGGGAGGCTACACCTTC.

The rearrangement links TRBV28 to TRBJ2-7; TRBD2 agrees at 7 bases. The CDR3 covers 16 residues. Germline lookup yields CDR1 MDHEN and CDR2 SYDVKM. The J segment lost 5 bases and the V segment lost 2 bases, leaving 12 bases of the junction unmatched. As DNA, the CDR3 is TGTGCCAGCAGTTTAGGAGCAGGGTTGGGAGGGAACGAGCAGTACTTC. Protein product: CASSLGAGLGGNEQYF.

Comment on this clone: This sample includes further DNA sequences coding for the same CDR3. This chain connects TRBV6-5 to TRBJ2-6; weak D call: TRBD1 (5 bases). The ends were cut back, 0 bases at V and 1 base at J, with 7 bases in the middle. The germline V gene encodes CDR1 MNHEY and CDR2 SVGAGI. This CDR3 is built from 16 residues. CDR3 in amino acids: CASSYSKGSGANVLTF. CDR3 nucleotides: TGTGCCAGCAGTTACTCGAAGGGGTCTGGGGCCAACGTCCTGACTTTC.

The V and J genes are TRBV11-2 and TRBJ2-2, with 7 nucleotides matching TRBD1. With 5 bases clipped from V and 0 bases from J, the junction kept 3 bases outside the gene matches. Germline loops: CDR1 SGHAT, CDR2 FQNNGV. The CDR3 consists of 15 residues. The DNA of the CDR3 is TGTGCCAGCAGCCCGGGACAGACGAACACCGGGGAGCTGTTTTTT. Amino acids: CASSPGQTNTGELFF.

This chain connects TRBV7-2 to TRBJ2-1; tentative D call: TRBD2 (6 bases). CDR1 is SGHTA, CDR2 FQGNSA, per germline. The CDR3 is 15 residues long. The V end was cut by 5 bases, the J end by 1 base, with 12 bases between. The CDR3 sequence is CASSPQTSSYNEQFF. The CDR3 nucleotides read TGTGCCAGCAGCCCACAGACTAGTTCCTACAATGAGCAGTTCTTC.

The rearrangement links TRBV25-1 to TRBJ1-3, with D perhaps matching TRBD1 (5 bases). Looked up from germline, CDR1 is MGHDK and CDR2 is SYGVNS. V was trimmed by 6 bases and J by 0 bases, leaving 15 bases between them. CDR3 size: 16 residues. Here the CDR3 DNA reads TGTGCCAGCAGCGTCGACAGTCCTGGCTCTGGAAACACCATATATTTT. This sequence encodes CASSVDSPGSGNTIYF.